This TCR beta chain was captured in a study of human T cells and chemical hapten exposure. Turning to the study itself: 2% DPC applied to a roughly 2 cm by roughly 2 cm arm area sensitized donors.

Unique molecular identifiers were attached to individual cDNA molecules within the library. TCRdb re-called the RACE reads with MiXCR, one entry per CDR3 protein. This sample has 300,000 to 450,000 distinct CDR3 sequences, with around 5.5% found just once. Study-level findings and limits: Donors' alopecia may make their immune response differ from healthy people's.

With 8 bases clipped from V and 6 bases from J, the junction kept 7 bases outside the gene matches. The length of the CDR3 is 13 residues. Time point reported: pre-sensitization, week 0. As to treatment: therapeutic diphenylcyclopropenone sensitization with weekly scalp DPC. This clonotype showed up just a few times. Antigen unknown. The sequence was obtained from a young woman with alopecia areata. Some clones in this sample may be carry-over from other donors' samples. The chain carries TRBV12-3 or TRBV12-4 and TRBJ1-5; 7 bases line up with TRBD1. Specimen: whole blood, collected in connection with sensitization to the hapten diphenylcyclopropenone (DPC). The CDR3 DNA is TGTGCCAGCGAGCAGGGGGTAGGTCAGCCCCAGCATTTT. It specifies CASEQGVGQPQHF.